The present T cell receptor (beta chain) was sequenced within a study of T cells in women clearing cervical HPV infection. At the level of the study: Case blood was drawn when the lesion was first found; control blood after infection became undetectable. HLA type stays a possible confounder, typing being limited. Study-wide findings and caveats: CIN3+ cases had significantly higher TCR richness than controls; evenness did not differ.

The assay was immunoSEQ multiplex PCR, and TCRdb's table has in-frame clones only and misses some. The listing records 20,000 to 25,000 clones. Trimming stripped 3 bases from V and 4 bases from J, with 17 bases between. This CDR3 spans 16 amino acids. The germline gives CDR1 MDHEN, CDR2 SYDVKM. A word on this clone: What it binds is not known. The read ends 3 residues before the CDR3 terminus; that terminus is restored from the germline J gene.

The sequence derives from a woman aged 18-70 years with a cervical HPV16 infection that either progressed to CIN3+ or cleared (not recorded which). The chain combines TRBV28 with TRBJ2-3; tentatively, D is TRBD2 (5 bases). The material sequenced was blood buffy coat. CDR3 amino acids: CASSFQEEVVADTQYF. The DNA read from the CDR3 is TGTGCCAGCAGTTTTCAGGAGGAGGTGGTGGCAGATACG.